This T cell receptor beta chain derives from a study of blood T cells in healthy people across ages. The table lists this clonotype with a few counts. Its target is unknown. Findings and limits, study-wide: Investigators treated diversity estimates from one million T cells as underestimates. Across the age range, TCR beta diversity per million T cells fell in a roughly linear way.

Extractions gave at least 6 micrograms of total RNA per sample. V lost 4 bases to trimming and J lost 3 bases, with 14 bases between them. There are 16 residues in the CDR3. Germline V gene sequence: CDR1 KGHDR, CDR2 SFDVKD. Primed by a sample-barcoded 5' primer and a J-beta primer mix, a second PCR proceeded for about 6 to 12 cycles. In TCRdb, the 5' RACE reads were re-called with MiXCR into one record per CDR3 protein. This table has around 990,000 distinct CDR3 sequences, approximately 38% appearing once. The sequenced sample consisted of blood. The rearrangement links TRBV24-1 to TRBJ2-2; unclear D gene. This TCR derives from a young man in good health. For the CDR3, the DNA is TGTGCCACCAGTGACAGCAAATACTTCGACACCGGGGAGCTGTTTTTT. Translated: CATSDSKYFDTGELFF.